This T cell receptor (beta chain) was sequenced during a study of blood T cell repertoires in COVID-19. Overall study context: Some COVID-19 samples were acute and others convalescent; all came from the United States, Italy and Spain. In each case, the material was cDNA or gDNA derived from T cells, B-cell-depleted T cells, or PBMCs.

Germline V gene lookup returns CDR1 SQVTM and CDR2 ANQGSEA. The length of the CDR3 is 13 residues. V lost 0 bases, J lost 5 bases, and 10 bases lay in between. Authors' data handling: Scientists estimated how many nucleated cells there were by amplifying reference gene primers. Profiled with immunoSEQ multiplex PCR; TCRdb holds only in-frame clones, not every one. The DNA gave D and trimming, while V, J and clone size come from that table. Of 150,000 to 200,000 clones listed, approximately 85% were seen once; the top ten hold under 9.5%. The V gene is TRBV29-1, the J gene TRBJ1-2; D not resolved. This TCR derives from a woman in her sixties or seventies with acute or convalescent COVID-19. Sequenced input: peripheral blood. The chain's CDR3 is CSVEDPKRYGYTF. The CDR3 nucleotides are TGCAGCGTTGAAGACCCTAAGCGGTATGGCTACACCTTC.